The clone carrying this TCR beta chain was counted many times. Its antigen is currently unknown. Over 170 million TCR-beta sequences from 15-18 subjects came out of each sequencing run. Each CDR3 protein is one row after TCRdb ran MiXCR on the 5' RACE reads. This sample has around 46,000 distinct CDR3 sequences, with 1.9% found just once. Unsorted libraries were prepared from 2 million PBMCs held at -80 C. The data were taken from a study of neurological immune-mediated disorders. Findings and limits, study-wide: It was HTLV-1-associated myelopathy that showed the most TCR clonal expansion, while multiple sclerosis showed the least, falling below healthy controls. Repertoires from 18 of 34 multiple sclerosis patients grouped phylogenetically into a related-CDR3 cluster, suggesting a possible signature.

Trimming cost V 3 bases and J 0 bases, with 15 bases left between them. The CDR3 runs to 17 residues. Germline V lookup: CDR1 KGHSH, CDR2 LQKENI. The gene calls are TRBV18 and TRBJ1-3; possible D gene TRBD1, 6 bases. The sequence derives from a woman aged 40 to 55 with multiple sclerosis. The sequencing input was PBMCs. CDR3: CASSPTSDSTSGNTIYF. For the CDR3, the DNA is TGTGCCAGCTCACCGACCTCGGACAGCACCTCTGGAAACACCATATATTTT.